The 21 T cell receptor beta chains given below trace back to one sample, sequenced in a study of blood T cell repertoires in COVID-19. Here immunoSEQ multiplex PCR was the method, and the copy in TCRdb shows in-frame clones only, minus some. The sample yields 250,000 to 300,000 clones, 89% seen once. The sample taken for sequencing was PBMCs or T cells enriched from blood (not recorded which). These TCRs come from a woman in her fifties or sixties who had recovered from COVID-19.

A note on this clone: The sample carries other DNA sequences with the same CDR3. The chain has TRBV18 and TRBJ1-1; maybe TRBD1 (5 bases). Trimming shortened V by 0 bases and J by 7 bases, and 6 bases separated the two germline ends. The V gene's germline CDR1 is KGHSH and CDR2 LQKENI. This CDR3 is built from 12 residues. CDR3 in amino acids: CASSPPTGEAFF. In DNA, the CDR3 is TGTGCCAGCTCACCACCCACAGGTGAAGCTTTCTTT.

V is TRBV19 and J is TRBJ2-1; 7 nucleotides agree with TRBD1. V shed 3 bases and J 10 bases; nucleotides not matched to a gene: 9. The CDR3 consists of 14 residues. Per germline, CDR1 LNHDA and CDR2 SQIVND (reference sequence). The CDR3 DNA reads TGTGCCAGTAGTATTGGACAGGCAAGAGGGGAGCAGTTCTTC. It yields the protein CASSIGQARGEQFF.

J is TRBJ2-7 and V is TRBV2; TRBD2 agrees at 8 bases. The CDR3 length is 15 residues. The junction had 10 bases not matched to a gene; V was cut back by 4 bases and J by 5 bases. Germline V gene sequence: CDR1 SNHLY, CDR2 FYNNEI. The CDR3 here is CASSVGTRRTDEQYF. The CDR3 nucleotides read TGTGCCAGCAGTGTCGGGACTAGGCGCACCGACGAGCAGTACTTC.

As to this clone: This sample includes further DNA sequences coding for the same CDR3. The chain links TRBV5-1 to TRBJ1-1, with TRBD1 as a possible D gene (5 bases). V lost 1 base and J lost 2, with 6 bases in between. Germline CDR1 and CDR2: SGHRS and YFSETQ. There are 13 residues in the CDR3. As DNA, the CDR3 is TGCGCCAGCAGCTTGCAGGGTAACACTGAAGCTTTCTTT. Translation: CASSLQGNTEAFF.

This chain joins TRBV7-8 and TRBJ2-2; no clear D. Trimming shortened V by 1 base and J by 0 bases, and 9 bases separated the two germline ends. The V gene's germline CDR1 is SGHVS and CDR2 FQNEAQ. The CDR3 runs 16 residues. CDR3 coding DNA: TGTGCCAGCAGCTTAGACGGCGGAGCGAACACCGGGGAGCTGTTTTTT. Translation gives CASSLDGGANTGELFF.

In DNA form, the CDR3 reads TGTGCCAGCAGCCTAGATGGCGAGACCCAGTACTTC. It yields the protein CASSLDGETQYF. This chain uses TRBV7-2 with TRBJ2-5; no clear D. Germline V lookup: CDR1 SGHTA, CDR2 FQGNSA. The ends were cut back, 5 bases at V and 5 bases at J, with 9 bases in the middle. There are 12 residues in the CDR3.

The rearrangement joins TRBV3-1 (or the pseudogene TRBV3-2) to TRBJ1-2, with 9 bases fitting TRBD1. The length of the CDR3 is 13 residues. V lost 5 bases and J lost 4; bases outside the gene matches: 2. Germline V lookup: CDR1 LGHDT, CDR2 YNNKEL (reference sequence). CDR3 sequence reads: CASSGGQGYGYTF. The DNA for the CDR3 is TGTGCCAGCAGCGGGGGACAGGGCTATGGCTACACCTTC.

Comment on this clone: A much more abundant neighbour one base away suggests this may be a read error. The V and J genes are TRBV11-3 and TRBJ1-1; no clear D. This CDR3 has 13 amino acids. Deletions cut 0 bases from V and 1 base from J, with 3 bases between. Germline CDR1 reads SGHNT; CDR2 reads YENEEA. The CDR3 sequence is CASSLEANTEAFF. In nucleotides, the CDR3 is TGTGCCAGCAGCTTAGAGGCGAACACTGAAGCTTTCTTT.

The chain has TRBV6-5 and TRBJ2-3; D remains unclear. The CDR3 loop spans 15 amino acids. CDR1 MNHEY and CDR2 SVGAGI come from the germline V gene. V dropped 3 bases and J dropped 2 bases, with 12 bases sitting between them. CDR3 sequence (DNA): TGTGCCAGCAGTTATCGTGGGCAGTTCACAGATACGCAGTATTTT. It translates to CASSYRGQFTDTQYF.

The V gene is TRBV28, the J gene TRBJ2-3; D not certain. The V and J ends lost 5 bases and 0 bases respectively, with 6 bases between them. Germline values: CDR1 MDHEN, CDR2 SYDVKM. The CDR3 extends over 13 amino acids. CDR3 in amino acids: CASSPDSTDTQYF. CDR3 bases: TGTGCCAGCAGTCCAGATAGCACAGATACGCAGTATTTT.

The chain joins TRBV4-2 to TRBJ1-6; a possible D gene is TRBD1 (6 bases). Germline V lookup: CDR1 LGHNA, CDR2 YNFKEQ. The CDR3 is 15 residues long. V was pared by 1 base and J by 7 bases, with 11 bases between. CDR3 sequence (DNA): TGTGCCAGCAGCCAAGCAGGGGCACGGAATTCACCCCTCCACTTT. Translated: CASSQAGARNSPLHF.

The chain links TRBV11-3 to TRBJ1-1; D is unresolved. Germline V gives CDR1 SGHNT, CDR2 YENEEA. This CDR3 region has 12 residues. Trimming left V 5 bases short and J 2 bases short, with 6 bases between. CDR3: CASSRENTEAFF. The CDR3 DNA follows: TGTGCCAGCAGCCGAGAAAACACTGAAGCTTTCTTT.

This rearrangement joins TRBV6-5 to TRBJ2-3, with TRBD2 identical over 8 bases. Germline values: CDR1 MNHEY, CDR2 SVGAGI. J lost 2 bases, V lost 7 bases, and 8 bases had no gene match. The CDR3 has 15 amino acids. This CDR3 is CASTRSGVHTDTQYF. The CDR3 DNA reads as TGTGCCAGCACCCGTAGCGGGGTACACACAGATACGCAGTATTTT.

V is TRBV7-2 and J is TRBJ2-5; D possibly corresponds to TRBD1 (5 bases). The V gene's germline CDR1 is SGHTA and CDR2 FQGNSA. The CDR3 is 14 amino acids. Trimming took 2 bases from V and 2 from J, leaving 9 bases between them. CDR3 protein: CASSLYTGQETQYF. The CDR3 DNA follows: TGTGCCAGCAGCTTATATACAGGTCAAGAGACCCAGTACTTC.

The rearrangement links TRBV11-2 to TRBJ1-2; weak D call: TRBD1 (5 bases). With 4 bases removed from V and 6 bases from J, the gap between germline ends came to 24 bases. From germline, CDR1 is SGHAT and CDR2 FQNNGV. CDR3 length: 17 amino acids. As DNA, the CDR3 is TGTGCCAGCAGCTCACAATTCTATCAGGGACTTGTAGATGGCTACACCTTC. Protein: CASSSQFYQGLVDGYTF.

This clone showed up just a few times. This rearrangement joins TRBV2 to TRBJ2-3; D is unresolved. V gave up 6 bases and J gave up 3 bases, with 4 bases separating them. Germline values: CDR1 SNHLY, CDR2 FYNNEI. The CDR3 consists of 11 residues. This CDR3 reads CASRLTDTQYF. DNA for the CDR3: TGTGCCAGCAGGTTAACAGATACGCAGTATTTT.

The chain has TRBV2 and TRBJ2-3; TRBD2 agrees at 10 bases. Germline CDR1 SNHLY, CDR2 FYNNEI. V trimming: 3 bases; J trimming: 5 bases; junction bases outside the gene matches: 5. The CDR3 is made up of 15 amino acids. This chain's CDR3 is CASSDLAGDRDTQYF. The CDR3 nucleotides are TGTGCCAGCAGTGACCTAGCGGGGGATCGAGATACGCAGTATTTT.

The CDR3 region has the DNA TGTGCCAGCAGCTGGAGGGGGGGGCGGAACGAGCAGTACTTC. Its translation: CASSWRGGRNEQYF. The chain combines TRBV5-4 with TRBJ2-7; tentative D call: TRBD2 (7 bases). The CDR3 is 14 residues long. V was cut by 3 bases and J by 5 bases, with 15 bases left in between. Germline values: CDR1 SGHNT, CDR2 YYREEE (reference sequence).

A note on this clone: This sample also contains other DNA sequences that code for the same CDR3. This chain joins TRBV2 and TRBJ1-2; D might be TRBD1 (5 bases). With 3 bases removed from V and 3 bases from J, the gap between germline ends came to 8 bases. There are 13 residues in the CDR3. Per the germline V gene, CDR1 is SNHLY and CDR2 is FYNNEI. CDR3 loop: CASSEQGDYGYTF. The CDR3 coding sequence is TGTGCCAGCAGTGAGCAGGGTGACTATGGCTACACCTTC.

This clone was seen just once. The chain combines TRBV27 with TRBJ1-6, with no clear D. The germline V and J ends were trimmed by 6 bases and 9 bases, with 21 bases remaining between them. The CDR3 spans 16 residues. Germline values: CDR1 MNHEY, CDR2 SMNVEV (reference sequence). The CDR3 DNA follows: TGTGCCAGCAGAGGGAGTCCACTACCCTACCTTTCACCCCTCCACTTT. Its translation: CASRGSPLPYLSPLHF.

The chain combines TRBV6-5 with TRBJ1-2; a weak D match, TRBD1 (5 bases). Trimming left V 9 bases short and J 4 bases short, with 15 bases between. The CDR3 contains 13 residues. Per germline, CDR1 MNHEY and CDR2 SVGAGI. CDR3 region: CASPHQGGYGYTF. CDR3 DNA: TGTGCCAGTCCCCATCAGGGAGGCTATGGCTACACCTTC.